Reported below is one T cell receptor (beta chain). The antigen is undetermined. The source of the sample is a study of cytomegalovirus exposure and HLA in healthy donors. Study-wide findings and caveats: The listing of 160 or so TCR beta chains classed them as cytomegalovirus-associated.

Only in-frame clones appear in the TCRdb table, and some are missing; sequencing was by immunoSEQ multiplex PCR. The sample records about 360,000 clones, just over 85% being singletons. CDR3 length equals 16 residues. V shed 5 bases, J shed 12 bases, and the junction held 17 bases outside the gene matches. Germline values: CDR1 SNHLY, CDR2 FYNNEI. Sequencing input: PBMCs. The chain employs TRBV2 and TRBJ2-1; 9 nucleotides match TRBD2. This receptor was obtained from a woman between 18 and 30 years old in good health and CMV-seronegative. This chain's CDR3 is CASSISGRSLFIMQFF. The DNA of the CDR3 is TGTGCCAGCAGTATCAGCGGGAGGTCCCTTTTTATTATGCAGTTCTTC.